The 32 T cell receptor beta chains below were found in one sample sequenced in a study of cytomegalovirus exposure and HLA in healthy donors. This PCR relied on a set of 60 Vbeta primers and 13 Jbeta primers. Clones were sequenced by immunoSEQ multiplex PCR, and TCRdb holds only the in-frame ones, with some missing. Among about 120,000 clones listed, 9.5% were seen once. Input material: PBMCs. These receptors originate from a young man in good health and CMV-seronegative.

The rearrangement joins TRBV7-2 to TRBJ1-1; D is unresolved. V was pared by 5 bases and J by 4 bases, with 14 bases between. This CDR3 comprises 14 residues. In germline, CDR1 is SGHTA, CDR2 FQGNSA. The CDR3 DNA is TGTGCCAGCAGCGCGGCGGGGTGGGGCACTGAAGCTTTCTTT. It specifies CASSAAGWGTEAFF.

V is TRBV16 and J is TRBJ1-4; TRBD1 is a possible D gene (6 bases). The ends were cut back, 7 bases at V and 4 bases at J, with 10 bases in the middle. This CDR3 has 13 residues. The germline V gene has CDR1 KGHSY and CDR2 FQNENV. The CDR3 coding sequence is TGTGCCAGCACGACGGGACATAATGAAAAACTGTTTTTT. Its protein product is CASTTGHNEKLFF. The variable domain in full, with the rest retrieved from reference TRBV16 and TRBJ1-4, is GEEVAQTPKHLVRGEGQKAKLYCAPIKGHSYVFWYQQVLKNEFKFLISFQNENVFDETGMPKERFSAKCLPNSPCSLEIQATKLEDSAVYFCASTTGHNEKLFFGSGTQLSVL.

This clone appeared a few times. The chain uses TRBV11-2 and TRBJ2-5, with 7 bases lining up with TRBD1. The V gene's germline CDR1 is SGHAT and CDR2 FQNNGV. J gave up 5 bases and V 6 bases, and 9 bases lay outside the gene matches. The CDR3 has 14 residues. The CDR3: CASRFIGDSETQYF. The CDR3 DNA follows: TGTGCCAGCAGATTTATAGGGGACAGTGAGACCCAGTACTTC.

The chain joins TRBV12-5 to TRBJ1-1, with D tentatively TRBD1 (6 bases). Germline V CDR1 and CDR2: LGHNT, FRNRAP. The CDR3 runs 17 residues. V was shortened by 4 bases and J by 4 bases, with 22 bases between the two germline ends. CDR3 coding DNA: TGTGCTAGTGGTTCACAGAGAGGGGGTTTATTTGGCACTGAAGCTTTCTTT. It codes for CASGSQRGGLFGTEAFF.

The chain recombines TRBV19 with TRBJ2-7; 8 bases align to TRBD1. The ends lost 8 bases at V and 3 bases at J; junction bases unmatched: 6. Germline V gene sequence: CDR1 LNHDA, CDR2 SQIVND (reference sequence). The CDR3 sequence is 13 residues long. CDR3: CASSGGQGYEQYF. CDR3 nucleotide sequence: TGTGCCAGTTCCGGAGGACAGGGCTACGAGCAGTACTTC.

In this sample, this clone turned up a few times. The chain has TRBV19 and TRBJ1-1; D possibly corresponds to TRBD1 (5 bases). The CDR3 runs 13 residues. Trimming took off 3 bases at V and 2 bases at J, with 7 bases between the two ends. Germline-derived CDR1 and CDR2 are LNHDA and SQIVND (reference sequence). CDR3 in amino acids: CASSIRDNTEAFF. The CDR3 DNA sequence: TGTGCCAGTAGTATCAGGGATAACACTGAAGCTTTCTTT.

The chain has TRBV19 and TRBJ1-1; D uncertain. CDR1 and CDR2 (germline): LNHDA, SQIVND (reference sequence). The CDR3 consists of 11 residues. Trimming removed 3 bases from V and 10 bases from J, with 9 bases in between. The CDR3 protein is CASSMGGRAFF. The CDR3 bases are TGTGCCAGTAGTATGGGTGGGCGAGCTTTCTTT.

This clone was seen a handful of times. This chain connects TRBV5-1 to TRBJ2-2; D is undetermined. This CDR3 has 13 residues. Per germline, CDR1 SGHRS and CDR2 YFSETQ. The ends were cut back, 2 bases at V and 5 bases at J, with 7 bases in the middle. This CDR3 reads CASSLSRTGELFF. The CDR3 coding sequence is TGCGCCAGCAGCTTATCCCGGACCGGGGAGCTGTTTTTT.

This clone was observed many times. This sample includes further DNA sequences coding for the same CDR3. The V and J genes are TRBV30 and TRBJ1-2, with D hard to call. CDR3 length equals 12 residues. Trimming stripped 3 bases from V and 0 bases from J, with 5 bases between. From germline, CDR1 is GTSNPN and CDR2 SVGIG (reference sequence). CDR3 DNA: TGTGCCTGGAGAACATCTAACTATGGCTACACCTTC. Its protein product is CAWRTSNYGYTF.

V usage is TRBV23-1 and J usage is TRBJ2-3; 7 bases agree with TRBD1. TRBV23-1 is an ORF, with its function uncertain. This CDR3 region has 17 residues. The V segment lost 2 bases and the J segment 1 base; nucleotides outside the gene matches: 9. The CDR3 sequence: CASSQEVYRGGTDTQYF. Here the CDR3 DNA reads TGCGCCAGCAGTCAAGAAGTGTACAGGGGAGGCACAGATACGCAGTATTTT.

A few counts support this clone. The chain links TRBV7-8 to TRBJ1-2; D not resolved. The CDR3 sequence is 15 residues long. Between the trimmed V and J ends, which lost 5 bases and 4 bases, there was a span of 17 bases. Per the germline V gene, CDR1 is SGHVS and CDR2 is FQNEAQ. The CDR3 reads CASSPTLGRTYGYTF. For the CDR3, the DNA is TGTGCCAGCAGCCCCACGCTGGGCAGAACCTATGGCTACACCTTC.

This clone has a handful of counts. The chain employs TRBV23-1 and TRBJ1-1; 10 nucleotides agree with TRBD1. TRBV23-1 is known as an ORF, though its function is uncertain. The CDR3 spans 15 residues. Trimming at V came to 4 bases and at J to 4 bases, leaving 6 bases not matched to a gene. The CDR3 bases are TGCGCCAGCAGTCGGGGACAGGGGCCATGCACTGAAGCTTTCTTT. Amino acid sequence: CASSRGQGPCTEAFF.

The chain links TRBV19 to TRBJ1-5, with D maybe TRBD1 (6 bases). The ends were cut back, 3 bases at V and 5 bases at J, with 14 bases in the middle. This CDR3 has 15 amino acids. Germline V gene data show CDR1 as LNHDA and CDR2 as SQIVND (reference sequence). CDR3 region: CASSMLVQGYQPQHF. In nucleotides, the CDR3 is TGTGCCAGTAGTATGTTGGTACAGGGTTATCAGCCCCAGCATTTT.

This sequence joins TRBV5-4 and TRBJ2-1; 8 bases map to TRBD2. CDR1 is SGHNT and CDR2 is YYREEE in the germline V gene (reference sequence). The CDR3 consists of 17 residues. The V segment lost 8 bases and the J segment 5 bases; nucleotides outside the gene matches: 18. The CDR3 region has the DNA TGTGCCAGACCTATTAGGCCGGCGGGAGGTACCCACAATGAGCAGTTCTTC. It codes for CARPIRPAGGTHNEQFF.

V gene TRBV11-2 combines with J gene TRBJ1-1, with 9 bases aligning to TRBD1. The J segment lost 3 bases and the V segment lost 2 bases, leaving 4 bases of the junction unmatched. From germline, CDR1 is SGHAT and CDR2 FQNNGV. This CDR3 has 15 amino acids. The CDR3 loop reads CASSLNYRGHTEAFF. The DNA for the CDR3 is TGTGCCAGCAGCTTAAATTACAGGGGGCACACTGAAGCTTTCTTT.

J is TRBJ2-7 and V is TRBV4-3, with TRBD2 as a possible D gene (5 bases). The CDR3 sequence is 16 residues long. Germline V lookup: CDR1 LGHNA, CDR2 YSLEER. V lost 0 bases, J lost 1 base, and 13 bases lay in between. The CDR3 nucleotides read TGCGCCAGCAGCCAAGACGGACTCGGGTCGTCCTACGAGCAGTACTTC. Its protein is CASSQDGLGSSYEQYF.

Only a few counts were recorded for this clone. The chain recombines TRBV7-2 with TRBJ1-4, with 7 bases fitting TRBD1. CDR1 SGHTA and CDR2 FQGNSA come from the germline V gene. The CDR3 has 16 residues. The junction had 8 bases not matched to a gene; V was cut back by 1 base and J by 6 bases. The CDR3 DNA reads TGTGCCAGCAGCTTAGACTTCGACAGGGCCGATGAAAAACTGTTTTTT. Its protein product is CASSLDFDRADEKLFF.

The gene calls are TRBV5-1 and TRBJ2-7, with 7 bases that match TRBD2. V trimming: 4 bases; J trimming: 1 base; junction bases outside the gene matches: 5. In germline, CDR1 is SGHRS, CDR2 YFSETQ. The length of the CDR3 is 14 residues. The CDR3 nucleotides are TGCGCCAGCAGCCGTTCTAGCGGATCCTACGAGCAGTACTTC. Its protein product is CASSRSSGSYEQYF.

This clone showed up just a few times. The chain uses TRBV4-3 and TRBJ2-1, with D hard to call. Germline V gene data show CDR1 as LGHNA and CDR2 as YSLEER. Trimming removed 0 bases at V and 5 bases at J, with 14 bases between. There are 16 residues in the CDR3. The CDR3 nucleotides read TGCGCCAGCAGCCAAGAAGAGGTATTCCCAGACAATGAGCAGTTCTTC. Translated: CASSQEEVFPDNEQFF.

In this sample, this clone turned up a few times. The chain joins TRBV4-1 to TRBJ2-7, with D possibly TRBD2 on 6 matching bases. CDR1 MGHRA and CDR2 YSYEKL come from the germline V gene. The CDR3 has 12 residues. V was shortened by 1 base and J by 6 bases, with 7 bases between the two germline ends. The CDR3 here is CASSQVGGEQYF. DNA for the CDR3: TGCGCCAGCAGCCAAGTGGGAGGCGAGCAGTACTTC.

The chain joins TRBV30 to TRBJ2-7; possibly TRBD1 for D (5 bases). V dropped 5 bases and J dropped 1 base, with 18 bases sitting between them. Germline CDR1 is GTSNPN and CDR2 is SVGIG (reference sequence). The CDR3 is 15 residues long. CDR3 region: CAWARVGVGSYEQYF. The CDR3 region has the DNA TGTGCCTGGGCCAGGGTCGGAGTGGGATCCTACGAGCAGTACTTC.

The chain has TRBV25-1 and TRBJ1-1; 7 bases agree with TRBD1. The V gene's germline CDR1 is MGHDK and CDR2 SYGVNS. V lost 1 base to trimming and J lost 1 base; unmatched junction nucleotides: 3. This CDR3 is built from 15 residues. This chain's CDR3 is CASSEWDSQNTEAFF. CDR3 bases: TGTGCCAGCAGTGAATGGGACAGTCAGAACACTGAAGCTTTCTTT.

The chain links TRBV5-8 to TRBJ2-1, with a tentative D call TRBD2 (6 bases). The CDR3 totals 16 residues. Germline V gene data show CDR1 as SGHTS and CDR2 as YDEGEE. V lost 4 bases and J 0 bases, leaving 14 bases between the germline ends. CDR3 loop: CASSSSGPSSYNEQFF. As DNA, the CDR3 is TGTGCCAGCAGCAGCAGCGGGCCCAGCTCCTACAATGAGCAGTTCTTC. Variable domain in full (rest from reference TRBV5-8 and TRBJ2-1): EAGVTQSPTHLIKTRGQQATLRCSPISGHTSVYWYQQALGLGLQFLLWYDEGEERNRGNFPPRFSGRQFPNYSSELNVNALELEDSALYLCASSSSGPSSYNEQFFGPGTRLTVL.

Points on this clone: An end of the junction differs from the germline gene, which may be a read error. This sample also contains other DNA sequences that code for the same CDR3. V is TRBV2 and J is TRBJ1-2; D might be TRBD1 (6 bases). The CDR3 runs 16 residues. Germline V lookup: CDR1 SNHLY, CDR2 FYNNEI. This CDR3 reads CASSEAMAGVGYGYTF. For the CDR3, the DNA is TGTGCCAGCAGTGAAGCGATGGCAGGGGTGGGCTATGGCTATACCTTC.

CDR3 in DNA: TGTGCCTGGAGCCTGGGACAGAAGAGGGGCTACACCTTC. It codes for CAWSLGQKRGYTF. The V call is TRBV30, the J call TRBJ1-2, with TRBD1 identical over 7 bases. The CDR3 has 13 residues. V was clipped by 3 bases and J by 8 bases; unmatched bases: 9. Germline-derived CDR1 and CDR2 are GTSNPN and SVGIG (reference sequence).

The genes are TRBV7-9 and TRBJ1-5; no definite D call. There are 16 residues in the CDR3. V was pared by 4 bases and J by 1 base, with 14 bases between. Germline V gives CDR1 SEHNR, CDR2 FQNEAQ (reference sequence). The CDR3 is CASSSPSDYSNQPQHF. In DNA, the CDR3 is TGTGCCAGCAGCTCCCCCAGTGATTACAGCAATCAGCCCCAGCATTTT.

In this sample, this clone turned up a few times. The V call is TRBV9, the J call TRBJ2-7; 7 positions match TRBD1. From germline, CDR1 is SGDLS and CDR2 YYNGEE. CDR3 length equals 15 residues. V was clipped by 2 bases and J by 5 bases; unmatched bases: 10. The CDR3 coding sequence is TGTGCCAGCAGCGTGGAGACAGGGTCATTCCACGAGCAGTACTTC. The encoded protein is CASSVETGSFHEQYF.

This chain links TRBV18 with TRBJ2-3; TRBD1 agrees at 9 bases. Germline CDR1 is KGHSH and CDR2 is LQKENI. V lost 3 bases to trimming and J lost 5 bases; unmatched junction nucleotides: 3. The CDR3 covers 14 residues. This CDR3 reads CASSPGQGQDTQYF. The CDR3 DNA reads TGTGCCAGCTCACCCGGACAGGGGCAAGATACGCAGTATTTT.

The chain recombines TRBV4-3 with TRBJ2-1; 8 nucleotides agree with TRBD2. The CDR3 runs 15 residues. V was clipped by 0 bases and J by 4 bases; unmatched bases: 2. Germline V gene sequence: CDR1 LGHNA, CDR2 YSLEER. In DNA form, the CDR3 reads TGCGCCAGCAGCCAAGAGAGCGGGGGATACAATGAGCAGTTCTTC. Residues: CASSQESGGYNEQFF.

This rearrangement joins TRBV15 to TRBJ1-6; 7 bases map to TRBD1. The germline gives CDR1 LNHNV, CDR2 YYDKDF (reference sequence). This CDR3 is built from 15 residues. J lost 9 bases, V lost 0 bases, and 5 bases had no gene match. CDR3 amino acids: CATSRDREGASPLHF. For the CDR3, the DNA is TGTGCCACCAGCAGAGATCGTGAGGGGGCTTCACCCCTCCACTTT. The variable domain in full, completed from reference TRBV15 and TRBJ1-6, reads DAMVIQNPRYQVTQFGKPVTLSCSQTLNHNVMYWYQQKSSQAPKLLFHYYDKDFNNEADTPDNFQSRRPNTSFCFLDIRSPGLGDTAMYLCATSRDREGASPLHFGNGTRLTVT.

This clone was picked up a small number of times. The chain joins TRBV28 to TRBJ2-3; 11 positions match TRBD1. The CDR3 sequence is 15 residues long. Germline V gene sequence: CDR1 MDHEN, CDR2 SYDVKM. Trimming at V came to 7 bases and at J to 6 bases, leaving 9 bases not matched to a gene. CDR3 sequence (DNA): TGTGCCAGCAACCGGGACAGGGGGGCAGGCGATACGCAGTATTTT. This sequence encodes CASNRDRGAGDTQYF.

This clone was counted between two and nine times. The chain employs TRBV4-3 and TRBJ1-2; no reliable D call. The germline gives CDR1 LGHNA, CDR2 YSLEER. The CDR3 totals 16 residues. Trimming removed 0 bases from V and 3 bases from J, with 14 bases in between. The DNA for the CDR3 is TGCGCCAGCAGCCAAGATGCGGGGAGGTCCGACTATGGCTACACCTTC. Protein sequence: CASSQDAGRSDYGYTF.